This entry lists 10 T cell receptor beta chains sequenced from one sample in a study of T cells after yellow fever vaccination. TCRdb itself ran the 5' RACE reads through MiXCR, one entry per CDR3 protein. The sample has about 320,000 distinct CDR3 sequences; around 4.4% are singletons. Sequenced here: PBMCs, sampled 15 days after the yellow fever booster vaccination. These receptors originate from a man aged 18-30 years who received the YFV17D yellow fever vaccine.

This chain joins TRBV5-1 and TRBJ2-1, with a tentative D call TRBD2 (6 bases). CDR3 size: 15 residues. V gave up 7 bases and J gave up 3 bases, with 17 bases separating them. Germline V lookup: CDR1 SGHRS, CDR2 YFSETQ. The chain's CDR3 is CASCLRDCSYNEQFF. The CDR3 bases are TGCGCCAGCTGTCTCCGGGACTGTAGCTACAATGAGCAGTTCTTC.

This clonotype appeared a few times. The rearrangement joins TRBV5-3 to TRBJ2-1, with D possibly matching TRBD1 (6 bases). TRBV5-3 qualifies as an ORF whose function is uncertain. Deletions cut 3 bases from V and 9 bases from J, with 13 bases between. This CDR3 contains 13 residues. CDR3 coding DNA: TGTGCCAGAAGCTCCCCTGGGACACCTGAGCAGTTCTTC. This gives the protein CARSSPGTPEQFF.

This clonotype was observed at least ten times. The chain uses TRBV7-2 and TRBJ1-2, with TRBD1 matching 11 bases. This CDR3 is built from 15 residues. The V gene's germline CDR1 is SGHTA and CDR2 FQGNSA. After removal of 3 bases from V and 4 bases from J, the junction contained 4 bases not matched to a gene. In nucleotides, the CDR3 is TGTGCCAGCAGCTTCGGACAGGGGGCGGGCTATGGCTACACCTTC. Its protein is CASSFGQGAGYGYTF.

This rearrangement joins TRBV7-9 to TRBJ2-1; D gene unclear. The CDR3 length is 12 residues. Deletions cut 4 bases from V and 6 bases from J, with 7 bases between. Germline CDR1 is SEHNR and CDR2 is FQNEAQ (reference sequence). The CDR3 bases are TGTGCCAGCAGCTCCTATATCAATGAGCAGTTCTTC. Translating gives CASSSYINEQFF.

This clonotype was detected only a few times. V and J are TRBV20-1 and TRBJ2-1; 8 bases match TRBD2. The CDR3 consists of 14 residues. V was clipped by 0 bases and J by 3 bases; unmatched bases: 1. Looked up from germline, CDR1 is DFQATT and CDR2 is SNEGSKA (reference sequence). The CDR3 nucleotides read TGCAGTGCTAGAGAACTAGCGGTCTACAATGAGCAGTTCTTC. Protein product: CSARELAVYNEQFF.

This clonotype was seen more than once but under ten times. CDR3 residues: CASSQVAQAGYTF. In nucleotides, the CDR3 is TGTGCCAGCAGCCAAGTCGCGCAGGCTGGCTACACCTTC. The chain couples TRBV3-1 to TRBJ1-2, with D unclear. From germline, CDR1 is LGHDT and CDR2 YNNKEL (reference sequence). V was cut by 1 base and J by 7 bases, with 10 bases left in between. CDR3 size: 13 residues.

This clonotype was detected ten times or more. The chain has TRBV7-9 and TRBJ1-1, with D unclear. The length of the CDR3 is 14 residues. Trimming took off 1 base at V and 5 bases at J, with 11 bases between the two ends. In germline, CDR1 is SEHNR, CDR2 FQNEAQ (reference sequence). In DNA form, the CDR3 reads TGTGCCAGCAGCTTAGATACTCCAGCGACTGAAGCTTTCTTT. Its translation: CASSLDTPATEAFF.

This clonotype was observed a few times. This CDR3 is CASSQRGVGTGELFF. The CDR3 bases are TGCGCCAGCAGCCAAAGGGGGGTGGGCACCGGGGAGCTGTTTTTT. The chain employs TRBV4-1 and TRBJ2-2, with D perhaps TRBD1 or TRBD2 (6 bases each). Deletions cut 2 bases from V and 4 bases from J, with 11 bases between. Germline V gives CDR1 MGHRA, CDR2 YSYEKL. The CDR3 extends over 15 amino acids.

This clonotype was seen ten or more times. V usage is TRBV12-3 or TRBV12-4 and J usage is TRBJ1-5, with D perhaps matching TRBD1 (6 bases). The CDR3 length is 14 residues. The V and J ends lost 6 bases and 7 bases respectively, with 16 bases between them. The CDR3 nucleotides are TGTGCCAGCAGACGCGACAGGAGATCACAGCCCCAGCATTTT. Translation gives CASRRDRRSQPQHF.

The chain recombines TRBV5-4 with TRBJ2-5, with TRBD2 matching over 8 bases. Germline V lookup: CDR1 SGHNT, CDR2 YYREEE (reference sequence). The CDR3 sequence is 16 residues long. Unmatched junction bases numbered 6, after V lost 0 bases and J lost 2 bases. The CDR3 protein is CASSLVRAGGQETQYF. The CDR3 DNA reads as TGTGCCAGCAGCTTGGTGCGGGCGGGGGGACAAGAGACCCAGTACTTC.